This TCR beta chain was found in a study of cytomegalovirus exposure and HLA in healthy donors (TCRdb year 2017). Describing the broader study: According to an earlier analysis of several hundred of the donors, roughly 180 million T cells yielded 117 million unique TCR beta sequences and 250 to 350 Gb of sequence data. An early release that covered about 600 HLA-typed donors contained approximately 300 gigabases of sequencing data and 65 million to 100 million unique TCR sequences. The genetic ancestry cluster associated with self-reported Caucasian donors included about 84% of the roughly 360 genotyped donors. The study was designed to test whether signatures of past pathogen exposure could be identified by cataloging public T cell receptors. The study profiled the T cell repertoires of hundreds of subjects by immunosequencing and related them to cytomegalovirus serostatus. Besides the first cohort of roughly 640 subjects, a separate validation cohort made up of over 100 different subjects was used. High-throughput TCR immunosequencing, statistical association of individual TCRs with disease status, and machine learning were combined to predict cytomegalovirus infection status. In a later analysis, previously published TCR beta repertoires from hundreds of donors were re-analyzed and high-resolution HLA genotyping was added so that TCR occurrence patterns could be studied. Rather than using new phenotypic data, the later analysis identified candidate immune exposures from TCR beta sequences and from how often those sequences occurred across donors. In an earlier analysis of roughly 580 of the donors, high-throughput TCR beta sequencing was used to judge whether each TCR beta V gene segment behaved as functional or pseudogenic. Donor age, sex, ethnicity and CMV serostatus were collected together with the repertoire data. A later genetic analysis used genome-wide SNP genotypes for about three fifths of the 666 donors, treating that subset as a discovery cohort. Every discovery cohort repertoire had been produced on one sequencing platform. HLA typing covered class I and class II loci at four-digit resolution. Typing coverage differed by locus: A, B, C, DRB1 and DQB1 were typed in roughly 629-630 donors, DQA1 in about 500, DPA1 in nearly 610, and DPB1 in 472. Because of strong linkage in the cohort, a handful of DR-DQ haplotypes were treated as single units for association and clustering. On average, roughly 250,000 unique TCR beta nucleotide sequences were sequenced per donor among more than 350 genotyped donors of the cohort, with 15% to 20% of those sequences being non-productive. General findings and caveats noted by the study authors: The earlier analysis of fewer than 750 of the donors excluded 15 to 20 rarely observed V segments, including chromosome 9 orphons, because counts were too low. In the study, around 150 TCR beta chains were listed as associated with cytomegalovirus. In an earlier analysis of about 540 of the donors, most TCR beta V segments were observed in productive rearrangements about 87% or about 30% of the time, broadly matching IMGT annotations. In a later analysis, TCR association rates were found to vary across HLA loci, with the most associated TCRs seen for DRB1 alleles and the fewest for HLA-C alleles. A later genetic analysis reported fewer N-insertions in productive TCRs among donors in an Asian-associated ancestry cluster than the roughly 650-donor mean. The classifier was reported to diagnose cytomegalovirus status with high specificity and sensitivity in both the original cohort and the validation cohort. According to the authors, the approach could potentially be generalized to other disease states and immunological phenotypes. The sequencing pipeline was judged likely to have produced a cluster of highly shared sequence variants as a technical artifact. Because HLA typing was unavailable for some donors at each locus, only the typed subset was used in association tests. Presence/absence analyses assumed roughly uniform sequencing depth across donors, an assumption that may not hold. A later analysis found that HLA-associated TCR beta chains were more clonally expanded and had lower generation probabilities than equally common non-associated chains. Some IMGT-functional V segments, including TRBV6-2 and TRBV6-3, could not be told apart with the 87-base-pair reads, so those segments were excluded. According to a later analysis, parvovirus B19, influenza, CMV and Epstein-Barr virus appeared linked to several top co-occurrence clusters. According to a later analysis, most CMV-associated TCR beta chains appeared to be HLA-restricted, and the HLA associations seemed to be driven largely by CMV exposure. Linkage disequilibrium might explain the correlated functional status among segregating V segments, but an unknown experimental factor could not be excluded. A further reported finding was that TCR beta sequences accurately predicted the HLA-A and HLA-B alleles for most subjects in the first cohort. A later analysis associated 17,000 or so TCR beta sequences with specific HLA alleles at a false discovery rate of 0.05. When HLA alleles, especially DR and DQ, strongly co-occurred, attributing TCR associations to individual alleles was difficult. CMV serostatus was the only immune exposure information available for the cohort. In this cohort, only TCR beta chains were sequenced, and detectable features were limited by the absence of alpha or paired-chain data. Most TCR sequences were seen in very few donors, while some public TCRs were found in many individuals. In vitro tests confirmed that a few of the cytomegalovirus-associated TCR beta chains recognize cytomegalovirus antigens. V-gene and J-gene trimming of TCR beta chains was associated with a missense DCLRE1C variant in a later genetic analysis, and the association was replicated in an independent cohort.

Including the terminal cysteine and phenylalanine, the CDR3 comprises 14 residues. Only the CDR3 region is kept as DNA, spanning 42 bases read in frame from base 1. Trimming accounts for 6 bases at V and 5 bases at J, while the number of junction bases matched to no gene is 7. CDR1 and CDR2 (MNHEY, SVGAGI) derive from the germline V gene. Libraries were built with the immunoSEQ multiplex PCR assay. For the multiplex PCR, a mixture combining 60 forward primers for TCR Vbeta segments and 13 reverse primers for TCR Jbeta segments was used. The CDR3 region of rearranged TCR beta genes was amplified from genomic DNA by a multiplex PCR assay. On the Illumina HiSeq System, the amplified TCR beta libraries were sequenced as 87-base-pair reads. The study's own analysis went as follows. A later analysis tallied 80 million to 95 million unique TCR beta chains across the approximately 670 repertoires, and approximately 9.9 million of those chains were shared by two or more donors. Raw reads were error-corrected and collapsed into unique sequences by a nearest-neighbor algorithm in which closely related sequences were merged to remove PCR and sequencing errors. V, D and J gene segments were assigned by aligning CDR3 sequences to IMGT reference sequences. For a sequence to be retained, at least a six-nucleotide match to both a V gene segment and a J gene segment was required. A rearrangement was called productive if the CDR3 had no stop codons and remained in frame with V and J, and every other rearrangement was called non-productive. CDR3 was defined according to IMGT convention as the region running from the second conserved V-encoded cysteine to the conserved J-encoded phenylalanine. Sequences without an unambiguous match to a single V gene segment were excluded from the earlier analysis of several hundred of the donors. In an earlier analysis of approximately 550 of the donors, V segments were called functional above 56.7% productive rearrangements and were called segregating when the between-donor standard deviation exceeded 5%. A statistical classification framework was developed to diagnose cytomegalovirus status using the catalog of TCR beta chain sequences. In a later analysis, V and J genes were assigned by comparing TCR nucleotide sequences against IMGT/GENE-DB human TR gene sequences. The TCRdist pipeline was used in a later analysis to assign CDR3 sequences and most-parsimonious VDJ recombination scenarios. In a later analysis, every TCR beta chain was defined by the combination of its CDR3 amino acid sequence and its V-gene family, and reads without a unique V-gene family were dropped. A later analysis removed 500 to 650 highly shared, low-generation-probability nucleotide sequences to deal with suspected cross-contamination and a sequencing artifact. A later analysis calculated a clonal expansion index for each public chain from normalized within-repertoire ranks of inferred template counts. In a later analysis, generation probabilities were computed with a VDJ recombination model fitted to out-of-frame rearrangements, and the resulting probabilities were checked against IGoR. A later analysis scored TCR-TCR, TCR-HLA and TCR-CMV co-occurrence with hypergeometric tests, applying a repertoire-size bias correction to TCR pairs. In a later analysis, false discovery rates were estimated by permuting HLA or CMV assignments 20 times. In a later analysis, co-occurring TCRs were grouped using DBSCAN, with TCRdist sequence similarity added in when clustering inside HLA-allele-positive subsets. For co-occurrence clustering, repertoires with fewer than 30,000 or more than 120,000 public chains were excluded, along with several repertoires with anomalous nucleotide sharing. Drawn from immuneACCESS, this table holds only the in-frame rearrangements with V and J called that TCRdb kept. Clones are partly lost; checked studies trace under half to an unresolved V gene and leave the rest unexplained. V, J and clone size are taken as reported in that table, and D and trimming were inferred from the DNA itself. In all, the sample holds around 160,000 clones, and about 74% of those were seen once. Around an eighth of the sample is in the top ten clones.

The cohort consisted of 650 to 850 healthy bone marrow donors. At the time of sampling, all cohort members were nominally healthy, though unrecorded immune exposures were likely present. The donor was CMV seropositive and belonged to the group of a few hundred seropositive cohort members. A peripheral blood sample was collected from each donor, and TCR beta sequencing was performed on peripheral blood mononuclear cells. Genomic DNA extraction from the blood cell samples was performed with the Qiagen DNeasy Blood Extraction Kit. Of note for this clone: Its recognized antigen is unknown. Base qualities are missing; no much larger clone stands one base away.

Material: PBMCs. The receptor was derived from a man aged 40-49 years in good health and CMV-seropositive. The rearranged segments are TRBV6-5 and TRBJ2-5; 9 bases in the middle match TRBD2. DNA sequence: TGTGCCAGCAGGTTTAGCGGGAGTGGGGAGACCCAGTACTTC. It is translated as CASRFSGSGETQYF.